Following are 18 T cell receptor beta chains from one sample sequenced in a study of CD8 T cells in ankylosing spondylitis (dated 2017 in TCRdb). The method behind the library was 5' RACE. Instrument used: Illumina HiSeq 2500. TCRdb redid the processing of the public reads, applying fastp at Q25 and MiXCR, and retained in-frame beta chains. One record per CDR3 amino acid sequence lists the most common genes and DNA. This sample lists around 210,000 distinct CDR3 sequences; 8% to 9% were detected once. Together, the top ten hold approximately 4.8% of the sample. Source material: blood, either unsorted or a sorted T cell fraction (not recorded which). The receptor source for this set is a female donor with ankylosing spondylitis or in good health (not recorded which).

The chain recombines TRBV6-5 with TRBJ2-5; no clear D. V lost 4 bases to trimming and J lost 5 bases, with 14 bases between them. The CDR3 spans 14 residues. Germline V gene data show CDR1 as MNHEY and CDR2 as SVGAGI. The DNA for the CDR3 is TGTGCCAGCAGTTGGGATCGGGTCCGGGAGACCCAGTACTTC. It is translated as CASSWDRVRETQYF.

With regard to this clonotype: Being one base from a much bigger clone, this may be a read error. V usage is TRBV29-1 and J usage is TRBJ2-4; 8 bases fit TRBD1. Germline V lookup: CDR1 SQVTM, CDR2 ANQGSEA. The CDR3 is 11 amino acids. The CDR3 DNA sequence: TGCAGCGCTGAAGATGACAGGGGTCGTTACTTC. Amino acids: CSAEDDRGRYF.

There are many counts of this clonotype. The V and J genes are TRBV12-3 or TRBV12-4 and TRBJ1-4; no reliable D call. CDR3 length: 13 residues. V was cut by 3 bases and J by 4 bases, with 6 bases left in between. CDR3 in amino acids: CASSFERNEKLFF. Written as DNA, the CDR3 is TGTGCCAGCAGTTTTGAGCGTAATGAAAAACTGTTTTTT.

In this sample, this clonotype turned up many times. The rearrangement joins TRBV12-3 or TRBV12-4 to TRBJ1-2, with D possibly matching TRBD1 (5 bases). This CDR3 contains 13 residues. Trimming stripped 5 bases from V and 7 bases from J, with 14 bases between. CDR3 in DNA: TGTGCCAGCAGTCCCTACCCGGGGGGTGGCTACACCTTC. The encoded protein is CASSPYPGGGYTF.

V gene TRBV18 combines with J gene TRBJ2-3; possibly TRBD1 for D (6 bases). CDR3 length equals 15 residues. In germline, CDR1 is KGHSH, CDR2 LQKENI. Trimming pared 6 bases from V and 0 bases from J, leaving 13 bases between. Here the CDR3 DNA reads TGTGCCAGCTCCCCAGCCGGGACAAGCACAGATACGCAGTATTTT. Residues: CASSPAGTSTDTQYF. Looking up the rest from reference TRBV18 and TRBJ2-3 gives the full variable domain: NAGVMQNPRHLVRRRGQEARLRCSPMKGHSHVYWYRQLPEEGLKFMVYLQKENIIDESGMPKERFSAEFPKEGPSILRIQQVVRGDSAAYFCASSPAGTSTDTQYFGPGTRLTVL.

Regarding this clonotype: A much larger clonotype is one base distant, so this may be a read error. The chain joins TRBV5-1 to TRBJ2-7, with D possibly matching TRBD1 (7 bases). Germline CDR1 is SGHRS and CDR2 is YFSETQ. This CDR3 comprises 13 residues. CDR3 DNA: TGCGCCAGCAACCAGGGGGGTTCCTACGAGCGGTACTTC. It is translated as CASNQGGSYERYF.

The sample holds many counts of this clonotype. The gene calls are TRBV7-2 and TRBJ1-2; a possible D gene is TRBD1 (6 bases). V was pared by 5 bases and J by 7 bases, with 11 bases between. CDR1 and CDR2 from the germline V gene are SGHTA and FQGNSA. The CDR3 runs 12 residues. The CDR3 reads CASSLGTSGYTF. The CDR3 bases are TGTGCCAGCAGCCTGGGGACATCTGGCTACACCTTC.

This clonotype came up many times. The chain combines TRBV29-1 with TRBJ2-2; the match to TRBD1 covers 7 bases. CDR1 is SQVTM, CDR2 ANQGSEA, per germline. The junction had 3 bases not matched to a gene; V was cut back by 5 bases and J by 0 bases. The CDR3 totals 14 residues. Written as DNA, the CDR3 is TGCAGCGTTACAGGGGTTGCGAACACCGGGGAGCTGTTTTTT. It yields the protein CSVTGVANTGELFF.

This clonotype showed up many times. The chain employs TRBV18 and TRBJ2-5; D uncertain. Deletions cut 5 bases from V and 3 bases from J, with 10 bases between. CDR3 length: 13 residues. Germline CDR1 and CDR2: KGHSH and LQKENI. The chain's CDR3 is CASSDTNKETQYF. CDR3 coding DNA: TGTGCCAGCTCAGACACAAACAAAGAGACCCAGTACTTC.

This clonotype was counted ten times or more. The chain has TRBV5-1 and TRBJ2-3; 9 nucleotides align to TRBD2. Germline V gives CDR1 SGHRS, CDR2 YFSETQ. Trimming at V came to 1 base and at J to 3 bases, leaving 6 bases not matched to a gene. The CDR3 consists of 16 residues. CDR3 region: CASSLRLAGDTDTQYF. The DNA for the CDR3 is TGCGCCAGCAGCTTGAGGTTAGCGGGAGATACAGATACGCAGTATTTT.

At least ten counts were recorded for this clonotype. This chain uses TRBV20-1 with TRBJ2-7; 9 positions match TRBD2. The J segment lost 5 bases and the V segment lost 0 bases, leaving 11 bases of the junction unmatched. This CDR3 contains 16 residues. Germline V gene sequence: CDR1 DFQATT, CDR2 SNEGSKA (reference sequence). CDR3 DNA: TGCAGTGCTAGAGATTTGGCTAGCGGGGCTCACCACGAGCAGTACTTC. It codes for CSARDLASGAHHEQYF.

This clonotype appeared many times. This sequence joins TRBV4-3 and TRBJ2-2; D is possibly TRBD1 (6 bases). CDR1 and CDR2 from the germline V gene are LGHNA and YSLEER. V lost 1 base and J 7 bases, leaving 10 bases between the germline ends. The CDR3 is 14 residues long. The CDR3 DNA sequence: TGCGCCAGCAGCCAAGGACAGGCTAGCGGGGAGCTGTTTTTT. Translated: CASSQGQASGELFF.

This clonotype was observed many times. The chain joins TRBV4-3 to TRBJ2-1, with a tentative D call TRBD2 (6 bases). The CDR3 runs to 15 residues. CDR1 is LGHNA and CDR2 is YSLEER in the germline V gene. V was cut by 1 base and J by 8 bases, with 15 bases left in between. CDR3 nucleotides: TGCGCCAGCAGCCAAGTGGCCCGTCTAGCGCATGAGCAGTTCTTC. Residues: CASSQVARLAHEQFF.

This clonotype was detected a few times. One junction end does not reproduce the germline sequence, and a read error may be involved. The rearrangement uses TRBV7-9 and TRBJ1-1, with a weak D call TRBD1 (6 bases). This CDR3 has 12 residues. Germline lookup yields CDR1 SEHNR and CDR2 FQNEAQ (reference sequence). CDR3 residues: CASSPGGPWGVF. For the CDR3, the DNA is TGTGCCAGCAGCCCGGGGGGGCCATGGGGGGTCTTT.

This clonotype has more than one count but fewer than ten. The chain has TRBV11-1 and TRBJ1-1; D possibly corresponds to TRBD1 (5 bases). Trimming removed 5 bases from V and 8 bases from J, with 9 bases in between. The CDR3 totals 11 residues. CDR1 and CDR2 (germline): SGHAT, FQDESV (reference sequence). The CDR3 protein is CASSLDMEAFF. For the CDR3, the DNA is TGTGCCAGCAGCCTGGACATGGAAGCTTTCTTT.

Many counts were recorded for this clonotype. The chain has TRBV27 and TRBJ2-6, with D perhaps being TRBD1 or TRBD2 (5 bases each). The CDR3 length is 15 residues. Trimming shortened V by 4 bases and J by 4 bases, and 11 bases separated the two germline ends. Germline CDR1 and CDR2: MNHEY and SMNVEV (reference sequence). The CDR3 protein is CASSSPGTGANVLTF. CDR3 nucleotides: TGTGCCAGCAGTTCCCCTGGGACCGGGGCCAACGTCCTGACTTTC.

This clonotype appeared many times. V usage is TRBV12-3 or TRBV12-4 and J usage is TRBJ2-7, with D hard to call. Trimming took 5 bases from V and 12 from J, leaving 17 bases between them. The CDR3 length is 12 residues. This CDR3 is CASSLPHTQAYF. The CDR3 region has the DNA TGTGCCAGCAGTCTGCCGCATACTCAGGCGTACTTC.

The table lists this clonotype with many counts. CDR3 loop: CSASEVNSNTQYF. CDR3 in DNA: TGCAGTGCTAGTGAGGTGAACTCAAATACGCAGTATTTT. V and J are TRBV20-1 and TRBJ2-3; D remains unclear. The germline V and J ends were trimmed by 3 bases and 7 bases, with 14 bases remaining between them. This CDR3 has 13 residues. CDR1 is DFQATT, CDR2 SNEGSKA, per germline (reference sequence).